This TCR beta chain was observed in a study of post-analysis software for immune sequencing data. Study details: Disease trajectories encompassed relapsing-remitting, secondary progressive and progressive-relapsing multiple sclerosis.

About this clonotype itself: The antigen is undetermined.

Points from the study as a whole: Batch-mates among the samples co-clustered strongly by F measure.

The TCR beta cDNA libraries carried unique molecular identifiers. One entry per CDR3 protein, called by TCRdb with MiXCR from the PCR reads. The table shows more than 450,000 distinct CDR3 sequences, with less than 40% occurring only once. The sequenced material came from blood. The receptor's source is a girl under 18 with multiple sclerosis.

The CDR3 DNA reads TGTGCCAGCAGTCTTATTAACTATGGCTACACCTTC. This sequence encodes CASSLINYGYTF. This sequence joins TRBV7-2 and TRBJ1-2; D uncertain. This CDR3 region has 12 residues. V was pared by 6 bases and J by 1 base, with 6 bases between. Per the germline V gene, CDR1 is SGHTA and CDR2 is FQGNSA.